The present entry profiles one TCR beta chain with its context. Its antigen is not known. The sample belongs to a study of cytomegalovirus exposure and HLA in healthy donors. Broader study findings: A later analysis found most CMV-associated TCR beta chains apparently HLA-restricted. The study dropped some indistinguishable V segments, TRBV6-2 and TRBV6-3 among them.

Vbeta (60) and Jbeta (13) primers were used in the PCR. The table came from immunoSEQ multiplex PCR; TCRdb's copy has only in-frame clones and leaves some out. The table includes about 210,000 clones, around three quarters detected once. The CDR3 spans 15 residues. Germline V gene data show CDR1 as SGHNT and CDR2 as YYREEE (reference sequence). J gave up 2 bases and V 2 bases, and 1 base lay outside the gene matches. This receptor was identified in a woman in her 30s in good health and CMV-seropositive. The source material was PBMCs. The V call is TRBV5-4, the J call TRBJ1-5; 10 bases agree with TRBD1. The CDR3 region has the DNA TGTGCCAGCAGCTTCGGGACAGGGGGCAATCAGCCCCAGCATTTT. Its protein product is CASSFGTGGNQPQHF. Full variable domain (remainder filled in from reference TRBV5-4 and TRBJ1-5): ETGVTQSPTHLIKTRGQQVTLRCSSQSGHNTVSWYQQALGQGPQFIFQYYREEENGRGNFPPRFSGLQFPNYSSELNVNALELDDSALYLCASSFGTGGNQPQHFGDGTRLSIL.